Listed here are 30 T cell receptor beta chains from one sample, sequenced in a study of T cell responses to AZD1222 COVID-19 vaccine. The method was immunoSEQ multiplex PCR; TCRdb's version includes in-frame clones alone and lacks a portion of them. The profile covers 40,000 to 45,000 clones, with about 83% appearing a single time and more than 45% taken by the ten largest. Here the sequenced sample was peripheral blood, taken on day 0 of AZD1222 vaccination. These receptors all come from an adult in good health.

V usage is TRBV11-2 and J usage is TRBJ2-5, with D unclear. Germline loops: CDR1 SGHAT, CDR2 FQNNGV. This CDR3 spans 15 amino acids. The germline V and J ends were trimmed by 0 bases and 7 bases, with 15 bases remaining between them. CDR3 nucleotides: TGTGCCAGCAGCTTAGATCTGGGCTACCCAGGGACCCAGTACTTC. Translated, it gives CASSLDLGYPGTQYF. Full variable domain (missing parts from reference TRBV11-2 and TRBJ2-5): EAGVAQSPRYKIIEKRQSVAFWCNPISGHATLYWYQQILGQGPKLLIQFQNNGVVDDSQLPKDRFSAERLKGVDSTLKIQPAKLEDSAVYLCASSLDLGYPGTQYFGPGTRLLVL.

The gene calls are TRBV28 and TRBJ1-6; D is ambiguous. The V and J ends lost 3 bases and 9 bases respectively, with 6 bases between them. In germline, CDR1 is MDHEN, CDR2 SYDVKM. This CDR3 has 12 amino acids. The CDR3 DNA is TGTGCCAGCAGTTTTGATGGTTCACCCCTCCACTTT. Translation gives CASSFDGSPLHF. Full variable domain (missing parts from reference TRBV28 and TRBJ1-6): DVKVTQSSRYLVKRTGEKVFLECVQDMDHENMFWYRQDPGLGLRLIYFSYDVKMKEKGDIPEGYSVSREKKERFSLILESASTNQTSMYLCASSFDGSPLHFGNGTRLTVT.

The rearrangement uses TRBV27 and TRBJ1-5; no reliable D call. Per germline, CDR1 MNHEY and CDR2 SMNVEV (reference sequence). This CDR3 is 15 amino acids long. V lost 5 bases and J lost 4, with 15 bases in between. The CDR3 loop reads CASSPRASGNQPQHF. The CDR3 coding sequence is TGTGCCAGCAGTCCCCGGGCCTCGGGGAATCAGCCCCAGCATTTT.

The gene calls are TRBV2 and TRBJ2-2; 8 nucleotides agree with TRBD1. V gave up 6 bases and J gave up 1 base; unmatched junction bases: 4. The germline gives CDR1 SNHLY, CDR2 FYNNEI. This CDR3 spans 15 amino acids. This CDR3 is CASRAGTGNTGELFF. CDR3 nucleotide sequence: TGTGCCAGCAGGGCCGGGACAGGGAACACCGGGGAGCTGTTTTTT.

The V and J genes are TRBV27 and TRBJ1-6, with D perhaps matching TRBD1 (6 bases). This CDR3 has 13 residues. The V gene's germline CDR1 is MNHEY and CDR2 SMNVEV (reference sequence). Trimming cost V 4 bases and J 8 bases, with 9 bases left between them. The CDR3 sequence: CASSYREYSPLHF. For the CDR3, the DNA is TGTGCCAGCAGTTACAGGGAGTATTCACCCCTCCACTTT.

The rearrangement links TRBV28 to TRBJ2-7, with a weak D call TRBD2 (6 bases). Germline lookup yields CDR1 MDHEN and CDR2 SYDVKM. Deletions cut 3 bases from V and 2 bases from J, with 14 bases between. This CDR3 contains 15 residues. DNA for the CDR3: TGTGCCAGCAGTTTGTGGCGGGACGGCGCCTACGAGCAGTACTTC. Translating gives CASSLWRDGAYEQYF.

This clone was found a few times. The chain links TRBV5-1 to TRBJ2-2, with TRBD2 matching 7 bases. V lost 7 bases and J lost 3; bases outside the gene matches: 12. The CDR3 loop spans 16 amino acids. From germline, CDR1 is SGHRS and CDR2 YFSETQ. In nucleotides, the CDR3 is TGCGCCAGCGAGCCCGCCGGGACTACCCACACCGGGGAGCTGTTTTTT. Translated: CASEPAGTTHTGELFF.

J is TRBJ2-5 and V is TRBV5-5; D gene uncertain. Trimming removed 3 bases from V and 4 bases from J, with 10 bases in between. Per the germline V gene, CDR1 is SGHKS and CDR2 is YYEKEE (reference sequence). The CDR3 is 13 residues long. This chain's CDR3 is CASSSLGGETQYF. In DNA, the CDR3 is TGTGCCAGCAGCTCCCTAGGCGGAGAGACCCAGTACTTC.

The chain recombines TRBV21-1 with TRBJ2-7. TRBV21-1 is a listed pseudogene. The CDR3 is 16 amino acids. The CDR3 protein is CASSMKASLNSYEQYF. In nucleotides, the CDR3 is TGTGCCAGCAGCATGAAGGCCAGTCTAAACTCCTACGAGCAGTACTTC.

In nucleotides, the CDR3 is TGTGCCTGGAGTGTCGGGGCAGGGGGATCGGAGACCCAGTACTTC. Protein: CAWSVGAGGSETQYF. The rearrangement uses TRBV30 and TRBJ2-5, with 7 bases identical to TRBD1. The V and J ends lost 0 bases and 5 bases, in that order; junction bases with no gene match: 9. Germline values: CDR1 GTSNPN, CDR2 SVGIG (reference sequence). This CDR3 has 15 amino acids.

The CDR3 region is CASSSRTGLEKLFF. The CDR3 DNA reads as TGCGCCAGCAGCTCCCGGACAGGGTTAGAAAAACTGTTTTTT. The J gene is TRBJ1-4, the V gene TRBV5-1; 8 bases map to TRBD1. The V segment lost 3 bases and the J segment 8 bases; nucleotides outside the gene matches: 6. This CDR3 is 14 amino acids long. Per the germline V gene, CDR1 is SGHRS and CDR2 is YFSETQ.

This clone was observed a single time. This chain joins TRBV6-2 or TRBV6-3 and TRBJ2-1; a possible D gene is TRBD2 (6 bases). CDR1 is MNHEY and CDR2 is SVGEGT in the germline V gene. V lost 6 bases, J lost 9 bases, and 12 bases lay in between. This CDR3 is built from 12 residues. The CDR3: CASRYAGSEQFF. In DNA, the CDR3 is TGTGCCAGCAGGTACGCGGGGAGTGAGCAGTTCTTC.

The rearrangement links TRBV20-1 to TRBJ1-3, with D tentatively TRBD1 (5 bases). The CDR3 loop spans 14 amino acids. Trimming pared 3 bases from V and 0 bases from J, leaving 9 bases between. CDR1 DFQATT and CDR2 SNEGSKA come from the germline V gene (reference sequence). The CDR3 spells CSASDRVSGNTIYF. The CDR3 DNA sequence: TGCAGTGCTAGTGACAGAGTCTCTGGAAACACCATATATTTT.

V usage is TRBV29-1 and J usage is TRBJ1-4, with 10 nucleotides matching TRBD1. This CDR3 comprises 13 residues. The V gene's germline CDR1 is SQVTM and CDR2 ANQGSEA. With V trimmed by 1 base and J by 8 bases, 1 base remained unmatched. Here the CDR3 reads CSVEGQGAEKLFF. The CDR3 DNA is TGCAGCGTTGAAGGACAGGGGGCGGAAAAACTGTTTTTT.

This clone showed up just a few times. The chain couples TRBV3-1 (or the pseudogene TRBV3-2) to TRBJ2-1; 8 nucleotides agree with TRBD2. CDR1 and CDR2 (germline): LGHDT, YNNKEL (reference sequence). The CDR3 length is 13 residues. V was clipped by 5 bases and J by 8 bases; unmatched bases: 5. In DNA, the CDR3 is TGTGCCAGCAGCGAGACGGGGGGGTATGAGCAGTTCTTC. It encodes CASSETGGYEQFF.

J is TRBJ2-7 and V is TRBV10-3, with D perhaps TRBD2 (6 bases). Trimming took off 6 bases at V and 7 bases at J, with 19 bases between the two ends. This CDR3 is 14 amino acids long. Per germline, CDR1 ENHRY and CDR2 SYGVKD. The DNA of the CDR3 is TGTGCCATCAGCCTAAGGGACTCCGCATGGGAGCAGTACTTC. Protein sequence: CAISLRDSAWEQYF.

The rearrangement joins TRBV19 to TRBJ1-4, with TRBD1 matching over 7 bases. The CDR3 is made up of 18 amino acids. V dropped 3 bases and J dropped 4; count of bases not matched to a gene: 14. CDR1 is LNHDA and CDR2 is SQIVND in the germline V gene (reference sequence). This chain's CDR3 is CASSMRVGQAAFNEKLFF. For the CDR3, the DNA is TGTGCCAGTAGTATGAGGGTTGGACAGGCGGCCTTTAATGAAAAACTGTTTTTT. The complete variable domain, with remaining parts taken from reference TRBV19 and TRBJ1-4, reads DGGITQSPKYLFRKEGQNVTLSCEQNLNHDAMYWYRQDPGQGLRLIYYSQIVNDFQKGDIAEGYSVSREKKESFPLTVTSAQKNPTAFYLCASSMRVGQAAFNEKLFFGSGTQLSVL.

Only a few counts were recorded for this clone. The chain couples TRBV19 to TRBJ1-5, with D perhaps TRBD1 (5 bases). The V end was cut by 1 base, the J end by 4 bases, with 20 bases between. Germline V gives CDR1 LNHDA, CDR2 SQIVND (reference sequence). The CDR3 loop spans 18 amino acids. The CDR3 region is CASSIAPTRGRGNQPQHF. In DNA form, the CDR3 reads TGTGCCAGTAGTATAGCGCCGACAAGGGGCCGTGGAAATCAGCCCCAGCATTTT.

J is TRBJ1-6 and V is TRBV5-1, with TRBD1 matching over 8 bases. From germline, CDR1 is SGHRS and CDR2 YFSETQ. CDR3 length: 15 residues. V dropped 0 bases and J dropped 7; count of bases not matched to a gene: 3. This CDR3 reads CASSLDTGGNSPLHF. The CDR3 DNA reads TGCGCCAGCAGCTTGGATACAGGGGGAAATTCACCCCTCCACTTT.

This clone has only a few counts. The CDR3 DNA reads as TGCGCCAGCAGCCAAGATTGGCCAGTCCCTAGCAATCAGCCCCAGCATTTT. This sequence encodes CASSQDWPVPSNQPQHF. The J gene is TRBJ1-5, the V gene TRBV4-3; unclear D gene. Per germline, CDR1 LGHNA and CDR2 YSLEER. V lost 0 bases and J 0 bases, leaving 12 bases between the germline ends. The CDR3 covers 17 residues.

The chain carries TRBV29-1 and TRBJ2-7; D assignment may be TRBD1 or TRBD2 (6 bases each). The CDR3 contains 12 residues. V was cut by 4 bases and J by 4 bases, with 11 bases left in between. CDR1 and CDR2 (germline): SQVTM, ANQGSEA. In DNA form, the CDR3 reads TGCAGCGTTGTACAGGGACTTTACGAGCAGTACTTC. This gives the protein CSVVQGLYEQYF.

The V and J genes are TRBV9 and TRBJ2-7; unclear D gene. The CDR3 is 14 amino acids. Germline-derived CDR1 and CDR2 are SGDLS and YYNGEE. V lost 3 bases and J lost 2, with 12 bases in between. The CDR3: CASSETARAYEQYF. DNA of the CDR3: TGTGCCAGCAGCGAGACGGCAAGGGCCTACGAGCAGTACTTC.

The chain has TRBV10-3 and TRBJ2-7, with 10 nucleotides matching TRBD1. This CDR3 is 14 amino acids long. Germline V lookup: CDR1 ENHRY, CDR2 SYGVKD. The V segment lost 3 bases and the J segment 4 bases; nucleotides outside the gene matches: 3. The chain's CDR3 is CAISEGTGAYEQYF. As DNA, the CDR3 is TGTGCCATCAGTGAAGGGACAGGGGCATACGAGCAGTACTTC.

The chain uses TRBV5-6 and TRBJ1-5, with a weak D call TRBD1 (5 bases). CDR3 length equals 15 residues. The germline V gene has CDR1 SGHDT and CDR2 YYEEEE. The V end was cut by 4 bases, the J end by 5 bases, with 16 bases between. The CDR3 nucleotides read TGTGCCAGCAGCGTTGCCGGGACTTCCGATCAGCCCCAGCATTTT. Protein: CASSVAGTSDQPQHF. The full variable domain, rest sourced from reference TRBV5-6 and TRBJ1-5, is DAGVTQSPTHLIKTRGQQVTLRCSPKSGHDTVSWYQQALGQGPQFIFQYYEEEERQRGNFPDRFSGHQFPNYSSELNVNALLLGDSALYLCASSVAGTSDQPQHFGDGTRLSIL.

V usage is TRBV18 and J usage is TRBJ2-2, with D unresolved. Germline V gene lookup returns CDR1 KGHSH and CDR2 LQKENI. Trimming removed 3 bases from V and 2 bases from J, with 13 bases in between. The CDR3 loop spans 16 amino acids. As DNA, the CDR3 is TGTGCCAGCTCACCGGCTGACCTTAAAAACACCGGGGAGCTGTTTTTT. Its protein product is CASSPADLKNTGELFF. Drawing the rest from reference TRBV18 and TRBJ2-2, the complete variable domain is NAGVMQNPRHLVRRRGQEARLRCSPMKGHSHVYWYRQLPEEGLKFMVYLQKENIIDESGMPKERFSAEFPKEGPSILRIQQVVRGDSAAYFCASSPADLKNTGELFFGEGSRLTVL.

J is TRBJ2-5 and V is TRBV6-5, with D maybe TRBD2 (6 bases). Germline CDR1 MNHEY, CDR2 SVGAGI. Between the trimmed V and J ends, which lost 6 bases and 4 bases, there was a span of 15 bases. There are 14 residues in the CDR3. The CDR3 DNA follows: TGTGCCAGCAGGCTGGGACTCGTCGGAGAGACCCAGTACTTC. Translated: CASRLGLVGETQYF.

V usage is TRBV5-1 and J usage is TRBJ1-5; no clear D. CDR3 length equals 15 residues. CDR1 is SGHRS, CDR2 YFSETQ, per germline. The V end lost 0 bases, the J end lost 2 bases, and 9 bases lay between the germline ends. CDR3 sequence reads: CASSLGSGGNQPQHF. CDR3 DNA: TGCGCCAGCAGCTTGGGTTCCGGGGGCAATCAGCCCCAGCATTTT.

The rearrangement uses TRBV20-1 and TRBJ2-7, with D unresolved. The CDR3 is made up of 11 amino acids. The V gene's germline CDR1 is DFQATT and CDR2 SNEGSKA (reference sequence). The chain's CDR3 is CSFGGSYEQYF. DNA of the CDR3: TGCAGCTTCGGCGGATCCTACGAGCAGTACTTC.

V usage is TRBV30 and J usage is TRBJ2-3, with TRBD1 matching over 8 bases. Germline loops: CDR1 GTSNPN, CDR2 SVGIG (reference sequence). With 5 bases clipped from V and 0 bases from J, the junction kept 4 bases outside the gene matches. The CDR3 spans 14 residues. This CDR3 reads CAWDRGFSTDTQYF. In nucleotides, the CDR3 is TGTGCCTGGGACAGGGGTTTTAGCACAGATACGCAGTATTTT. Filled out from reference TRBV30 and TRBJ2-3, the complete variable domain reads SQTIHQWPATLVQPVGSPLSLECTVEGTSNPNLYWYRQAAGRGLQLLFYSVGIGQISSEVPQNLSASRPQDRQFILSSKKLLLSDSGFYLCAWDRGFSTDTQYFGPGTRLTVL.

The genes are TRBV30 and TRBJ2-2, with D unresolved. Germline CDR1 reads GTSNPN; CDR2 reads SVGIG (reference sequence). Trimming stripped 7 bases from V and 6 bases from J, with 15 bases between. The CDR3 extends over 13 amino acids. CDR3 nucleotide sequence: TGTGCCTCCCGGAGAGGATGGGCCGGGGAGCTGTTTTTT. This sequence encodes CASRRGWAGELFF.